These 24 T cell receptor beta chains were sequenced from one sample in a study of cytomegalovirus exposure and HLA in healthy donors. PCR amplification relied on 60 Vbeta primers (plus 13 Jbeta primers). Method: immunoSEQ multiplex PCR; TCRdb's copy keeps in-frame clones and lacks some. The table records 200,000 to 250,000 clones, about 78% of them present only once. The material sequenced was PBMCs. These receptors were collected from a male donor in good health and CMV-seronegative.

The chain combines TRBV7-2 with TRBJ2-1, with 11 positions matching TRBD2. CDR3 size: 17 residues. Per the germline V gene, CDR1 is SGHTA and CDR2 is FQGNSA. V trimming: 5 bases; J trimming: 2 bases; junction bases outside the gene matches: 8. The CDR3 region is CASSPRLAGPTYNEQFF. CDR3 coding DNA: TGTGCCAGCAGCCCGCGACTAGCGGGACCTACCTACAATGAGCAGTTCTTC.

J is TRBJ1-2 and V is TRBV10-3; TRBD1 agrees at 8 bases. V trimming: 10 bases; J trimming: 10 bases; junction bases outside the gene matches: 8. The CDR3 runs to 11 residues. The germline gives CDR1 ENHRY, CDR2 SYGVKD. CDR3 in amino acids: CATTQGGIYTF. CDR3 DNA: TGTGCCACGACACAGGGGGGAATCTACACCTTC.

The J gene is TRBJ2-3, the V gene TRBV9, with a weak D call TRBD1 (7 bases). V dropped 3 bases and J dropped 3 bases, with 14 bases sitting between them. Germline V gene lookup returns CDR1 SGDLS and CDR2 YYNGEE. The CDR3 runs 15 residues. CDR3 residues: CASSARDRVTDTQYF. In DNA form, the CDR3 reads TGTGCCAGCAGCGCGCGGGACAGAGTTACAGATACGCAGTATTTT.

The chain combines TRBV5-1 with TRBJ2-7; 7 nucleotides agree with TRBD1. This CDR3 has 13 amino acids. CDR1 SGHRS and CDR2 YFSETQ come from the germline V gene. The ends lost 2 bases at V and 6 bases at J; junction bases unmatched: 5. The CDR3, as DNA: TGCGCCAGCAGCTTCTACAGGGGAAGCGAGCAGTACTTC. Translation: CASSFYRGSEQYF. Variable domain in full (rest from reference TRBV5-1 and TRBJ2-7): KAGVTQTPRYLIKTRGQQVTLSCSPISGHRSVSWYQQTPGQGLQFLFEYFSETQRNKGNFPGRFSGRQFSNSRSEMNVSTLELGDSALYLCASSFYRGSEQYFGPGTRLTVT.

This clone was seen a single time. Different DNA sequences within this sample yield the same CDR3. DNA for the CDR3: TGTGCCAGCAGCTTTTTCTCCGGGACAGGGGTTTTGTACGAGCAGTACTTC. It encodes CASSFFSGTGVLYEQYF. V usage is TRBV5-4 and J usage is TRBJ2-7, with 10 bases that match TRBD1. Trimming took 2 bases from V and 4 from J; bases not matched to a gene: 12. Germline assignment: CDR1 SGHNT and CDR2 YYREEE (reference sequence). The CDR3 totals 17 residues.

The chain employs TRBV4-1 and TRBJ1-4; 8 bases align to TRBD1. The CDR3 has 18 residues. CDR1 is MGHRA and CDR2 is YSYEKL in the germline V gene. The trim removed 0 bases at V and 8 bases at J, leaving 14 bases unmatched. CDR3 sequence (DNA): TGCGCCAGCAGCCAAGACCCCTATACAGGGACAGGCGCAGAAAAACTGTTTTTT. Its translation is CASSQDPYTGTGAEKLFF.

The chain links TRBV25-1 to TRBJ2-4; D perhaps matches TRBD1 (6 bases). Germline CDR1 is MGHDK and CDR2 is SYGVNS. The length of the CDR3 is 14 residues. V lost 6 bases to trimming and J lost 3 bases, with 12 bases between them. The CDR3 region is CASSPQGNKNIQYF. In nucleotides, the CDR3 is TGTGCCAGCAGCCCCCAGGGGAACAAAAACATTCAGTACTTC.

The V gene is TRBV30, the J gene TRBJ1-4, with 8 nucleotides matching TRBD1. The V and J ends lost 5 bases and 8 bases, in that order; junction bases with no gene match: 7. Germline CDR1 and CDR2: GTSNPN and SVGIG (reference sequence). This CDR3 contains 13 residues. The CDR3 region has the DNA TGTGCCTGGCAAACCGGGACAGGAGAAAAACTGTTTTTT. Translating gives CAWQTGTGEKLFF.

This sequence joins TRBV5-1 and TRBJ2-3, with D possibly matching TRBD1 (6 bases). V lost 0 bases and J lost 0, with 14 bases in between. The germline gives CDR1 SGHRS, CDR2 YFSETQ. The length of the CDR3 is 17 residues. CDR3 amino acids: CASSLAGGGPSTDTQYF. The CDR3 DNA reads TGCGCCAGCAGCTTGGCTGGGGGCGGCCCTAGCACAGATACGCAGTATTTT.

This chain joins TRBV18 and TRBJ1-1, with a weak D call TRBD1 (5 bases). This CDR3 is 15 amino acids long. Trimming cost V 1 base and J 5 bases, with 14 bases left between them. In germline, CDR1 is KGHSH, CDR2 LQKENI. The CDR3 loop reads CASSPRPQGGTEAFF. CDR3 bases: TGTGCCAGCTCACCACGCCCCCAGGGTGGGACTGAAGCTTTCTTT.

V gene TRBV5-4 combines with J gene TRBJ1-2; TRBD1 is a possible D gene (5 bases). Germline CDR1 reads SGHNT; CDR2 reads YYREEE (reference sequence). Trimming stripped 0 bases from V and 5 bases from J, with 14 bases between. The CDR3 totals 15 residues. CDR3 in amino acids: CASSLGGVDGYGYTF. The CDR3 DNA follows: TGTGCCAGCAGCTTGGGGGGCGTGGACGGTTATGGCTACACCTTC.

The gene calls are TRBV25-1 and TRBJ2-7; TRBD2 matches at 8 bases. This CDR3 contains 12 residues. With 4 bases clipped from V and 9 bases from J, the junction kept 5 bases outside the gene matches. CDR1 and CDR2 from the germline V gene are MGHDK and SYGVNS. The DNA of the CDR3 is TGTGCCAGCAGTGCCACAGCGGGAGCGCAGTACTTC. Translation gives CASSATAGAQYF.

A remark on this clone: An end of the junction does not agree with germline; a read error may underlie this. The chain uses TRBV19 and TRBJ2-1; 9 positions agree with TRBD2. Germline CDR1 and CDR2: LNHDA and SQIVND (reference sequence). CDR3 length equals 14 residues. The CDR3 DNA is TGTGCCAGTTGTATAGCGGGAGATCGAAATGAGCAGTTCTTC. Translating it yields CASCIAGDRNEQFF. Full variable domain (remainder filled in from reference TRBV19 and TRBJ2-1): DGGITQSPKYLFRKEGQNVTLSCEQNLNHDAMYWYRQDPGQGLRLIYYSQIVNDFQKGDIAEGYSVSREKKESFPLTVTSAQKNPTAFYLCASCIAGDRNEQFFGPGTRLTVL.

The CDR3 region is CASSYSTRGRNEQFF. Here the CDR3 DNA reads TGTGCCAGCAGTTACTCGACGCGGGGGCGGAATGAGCAGTTCTTC. V gene TRBV6-5 combines with J gene TRBJ2-1; D possibly corresponds to TRBD2 (7 bases). Germline values: CDR1 MNHEY, CDR2 SVGAGI. This CDR3 comprises 15 residues. The germline V and J ends were trimmed by 0 bases and 7 bases, with 13 bases remaining between them.

Only one count was recorded for this clone. V and J are TRBV7-9 and TRBJ2-5, with TRBD2 matching 11 bases. The junction had 7 bases not matched to a gene; V was cut back by 8 bases and J by 2 bases. From germline, CDR1 is SEHNR and CDR2 FQNEAQ (reference sequence). The CDR3 sequence is 15 residues long. The CDR3 coding sequence is TGTGCCAGCTGCCTGGGACTAGCGGCGCAAGAGACCCAGTACTTC. Translating gives CASCLGLAAQETQYF. Based on the CDR3 plus reference TRBV7-9 and TRBJ2-5, the full variable domain is DTGVSQNPRHKITKRGQNVTFRCDPISEHNRLYWYRQTLGQGPEFLTYFQNEAQLEKSRLLSDRFSAERPKGSFSTLEIQRTEQGDSAMYLCASCLGLAAQETQYFGPGTRLLVL.

V usage is TRBV6-1 and J usage is TRBJ1-1, with TRBD1 matching 12 bases. CDR3 length: 16 residues. Trimming took 4 bases from V and 0 from J; bases not matched to a gene: 3. Germline lookup yields CDR1 MNHNS and CDR2 SASEGT. The CDR3 DNA sequence: TGTGCCAGCAGTGTTGGGACAGGGGGCATGAACACTGAAGCTTTCTTT. It encodes CASSVGTGGMNTEAFF.

The V and J genes are TRBV25-1 and TRBJ2-2; D possibly corresponds to TRBD2 (6 bases). From germline, CDR1 is MGHDK and CDR2 SYGVNS. The CDR3 length is 14 residues. V lost 5 bases, J lost 4 bases, and 11 bases lay in between. The CDR3 loop reads CASSPSDATGELFF. DNA for the CDR3: TGTGCCAGCAGTCCTAGCGATGCCACCGGGGAGCTGTTTTTT.

The V and J genes are TRBV4-1 and TRBJ2-7; 7 nucleotides line up with TRBD1. The germline gives CDR1 MGHRA, CDR2 YSYEKL. V lost 3 bases and J lost 2; bases outside the gene matches: 4. CDR3 length: 14 residues. The CDR3 sequence is CASSHNGQAYEQYF. The CDR3 bases are TGCGCCAGCAGCCACAATGGACAGGCCTACGAGCAGTACTTC.

The chain is built from TRBV18 and TRBJ1-5, with TRBD1 matching over 10 bases. The CDR3 contains 17 residues. The V and J ends lost 3 bases and 3 bases, in that order; junction bases with no gene match: 8. The V gene's germline CDR1 is KGHSH and CDR2 LQKENI. The CDR3 coding sequence is TGTGCCAGCTCACCCCCAGGGACAGGGGATCTCAATCAGCCCCAGCATTTT. Residues: CASSPPGTGDLNQPQHF.

A remark on this clone: One end of the junction fails to match germline, which may point to a read error. The genes are TRBV6-1 and TRBJ2-7; 9 bases agree with TRBD1. Germline CDR1 MNHNS, CDR2 SASEGT. The CDR3 consists of 16 residues. This chain's CDR3 is CASGEARGTGTYEQYF. CDR3 bases: TGTGCCAGCGGTGAAGCGAGGGGGACAGGGACCTACGAGCAGTACTTC.

The rearrangement uses TRBV30 and TRBJ1-1; 11 bases agree with TRBD1. V was clipped by 0 bases and J by 7 bases; unmatched bases: 1. The CDR3 consists of 13 residues. The germline V gene has CDR1 GTSNPN and CDR2 SVGIG (reference sequence). CDR3: CAWSVGTGGEAFF. CDR3 sequence (DNA): TGTGCCTGGAGTGTTGGGACAGGGGGTGAAGCTTTCTTT. The full variable domain, its missing parts supplied by reference TRBV30 and TRBJ1-1, is SQTIHQWPATLVQPVGSPLSLECTVEGTSNPNLYWYRQAAGRGLQLLFYSVGIGQISSEVPQNLSASRPQDRQFILSSKKLLLSDSGFYLCAWSVGTGGEAFFGQGTRLTVV.

J is TRBJ2-3 and V is TRBV19; 10 bases agree with TRBD1. Germline assignment: CDR1 LNHDA and CDR2 SQIVND (reference sequence). The CDR3 has 13 amino acids. V lost 6 bases, J lost 3 bases, and 0 bases stayed unmatched. CDR3 region: CASRGQGTDTQYF. As DNA, the CDR3 is TGTGCCAGTAGGGGACAGGGGACAGATACGCAGTATTTT.

The chain employs TRBV5-1 and TRBJ1-2, with 8 bases lining up with TRBD1. The CDR3 extends over 16 amino acids. Germline V gene data show CDR1 as SGHRS and CDR2 as YFSETQ. Unmatched junction bases numbered 11, after V lost 2 bases and J lost 5 bases. CDR3 coding DNA: TGCGCCAGCAGCTTAACTGCCGGACAGGGATCGTATGGCTACACCTTC. Translated, it gives CASSLTAGQGSYGYTF.

V gene TRBV6-5 combines with J gene TRBJ1-2; no clear D. The length of the CDR3 is 14 residues. V was pared by 5 bases and J by 10 bases, with 20 bases between. Per germline, CDR1 MNHEY and CDR2 SVGAGI. The chain's CDR3 is CASSPRGVPLIYTF. In DNA, the CDR3 is TGTGCCAGCAGTCCTCGGGGAGTTCCTTTAATCTACACCTTC.